These T cell receptor beta chains were read from a single sample in a study of cytomegalovirus exposure and HLA in healthy donors. The data were produced by immunoSEQ multiplex PCR, yet TCRdb's version contains in-frame clones alone and is incomplete. The table lists roughly 110,000 clones, roughly two thirds of them singletons, with less than 3.5% in the top ten. Sample: PBMCs. The receptors originated from a female donor in good health and CMV-seronegative. Both conserved end residues are part of each CDR3. Each record gives: CDR3 length, D gene, clone size, V gene, J gene, CDR3 DNA, CDR3 protein. The D gene is left open where the match is weak. Clone size is given for some rows only: seen once, a few or many times, or a class if the clone is expanded.

13	TRBD2	NA	TRBV6-6	TRBJ2-1	TGTGCCAGCAGTTACCGGGAGGGGAATGAGCAGTTCTTC	CASSYREGNEQFF
15	NA	NA	TRBV5-1	TRBJ1-1	TGCGCCAGCAGCTTGGACGGGGATCGAGACACTGAAGCTTTCTTT	CASSLDGDRDTEAFF
15	TRBD1	NA	TRBV7-9	TRBJ1-4	TGTGCCAGCAGCTCGGACAGGGGGCGGGATGAAAAACTGTTTTTT	CASSSDRGRDEKLFF
17	TRBD1	NA	TRBV5-1	TRBJ1-3	TGCGCCAGCAGCCATCTCCGGGGACAGGCCTCTGGAAACACCATATATTTT	CASSHLRGQASGNTIYF
15	TRBD1	NA	TRBV19	TRBJ1-5	TGTGCCAGTAGAACGGGGACAGGGGGCGGTCAGCCCCAGCATTTT	CASRTGTGGGQPQHF
15	NA	few	TRBV11-2	TRBJ1-3	TGTGCCAGCAGCCCCCCCCGGCAGGCTGGAAACACCATATATTTT	CASSPPRQAGNTIYF
16	NA	NA	TRBV27	TRBJ2-3	TGTGCCAGCAGTTTATCGCGGTTGCGAGATAAGGATACGCAGTATTTT	CASSLSRLRDKDTQYF
15	TRBD2	few	TRBV27	TRBJ2-1	TGTGCCAGCAGTTTATCTCGGGAGGTATTTAATGAGCAGTTCTTC	CASSLSREVFNEQFF
18	TRBD2	few	TRBV27	TRBJ2-7	TGTGCCAGCACCACTCATCACCGGGACTACCCTTCCCCCTACGAGCAGTACTTC	CASTTHHRDYPSPYEQYF
12	NA	NA	TRBV13	TRBJ1-1	TGTGCCAGCTCCGACAGGCGTACTGAAGCTTTCTTT	CASSDRRTEAFF
18	NA	NA	TRBV18	TRBJ1-1	TGTGCCAGCTCCTCGCTCCGGTCCGAAAAGAGGGCTAACACTGAAGCTTTCTTT	CASSSLRSEKRANTEAFF